The entry that follows covers one T cell receptor (beta chain) sequence. Its antigen is currently unknown. Both 60 Vbeta primers and 13 Jbeta primers went into the PCR. Original methodology: Later reanalysis found around 80 million unique TCR beta chains, around 10 million of them shared. Method: immunoSEQ multiplex PCR; TCRdb's copy keeps in-frame clones and lacks some. Clonal size and the V and J genes are those of that table, whereas D and trimming came from the DNA. The top ten clones hold approximately 1.4% of a sample with about 160,000 clones, less than 85% of them seen once. The length of the CDR3 is 13 residues. V lost 6 bases and J lost 7, with 12 bases in between. In germline, CDR1 is SGHTA, CDR2 FQGNSA. These data come from a study of cytomegalovirus exposure and HLA in healthy donors. Points from the study as a whole: The authors confirmed in vitro that a few CMV-associated chains were specific for CMV antigens.

This chain links TRBV7-2 with TRBJ2-2, with D possibly being TRBD2 (5 bases). The source material was PBMCs. This receptor was identified in a man aged 55 to 70 in good health and CMV-seronegative. The DNA for the CDR3 is TGTGCCAGCAGGGTCGCCGGGGTCGGGGAGCTGTTTTTT. Translation gives CASRVAGVGELFF.